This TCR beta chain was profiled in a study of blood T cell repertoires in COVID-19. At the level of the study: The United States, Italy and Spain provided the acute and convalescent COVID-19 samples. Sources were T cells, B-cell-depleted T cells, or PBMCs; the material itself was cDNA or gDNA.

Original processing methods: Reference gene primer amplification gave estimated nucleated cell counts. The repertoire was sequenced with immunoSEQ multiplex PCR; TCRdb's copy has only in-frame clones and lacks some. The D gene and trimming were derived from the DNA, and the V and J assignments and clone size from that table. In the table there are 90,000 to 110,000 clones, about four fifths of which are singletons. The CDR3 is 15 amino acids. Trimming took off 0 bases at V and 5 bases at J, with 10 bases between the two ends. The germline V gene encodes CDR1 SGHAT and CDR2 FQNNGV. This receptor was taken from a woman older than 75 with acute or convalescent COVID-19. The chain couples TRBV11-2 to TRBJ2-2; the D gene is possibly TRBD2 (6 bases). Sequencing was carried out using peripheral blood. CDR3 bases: TGTGCCAGCAGCTTAGATCGGAGGGTAACCGGGGAGCTGTTTTTT. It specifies CASSLDRRVTGELFF.